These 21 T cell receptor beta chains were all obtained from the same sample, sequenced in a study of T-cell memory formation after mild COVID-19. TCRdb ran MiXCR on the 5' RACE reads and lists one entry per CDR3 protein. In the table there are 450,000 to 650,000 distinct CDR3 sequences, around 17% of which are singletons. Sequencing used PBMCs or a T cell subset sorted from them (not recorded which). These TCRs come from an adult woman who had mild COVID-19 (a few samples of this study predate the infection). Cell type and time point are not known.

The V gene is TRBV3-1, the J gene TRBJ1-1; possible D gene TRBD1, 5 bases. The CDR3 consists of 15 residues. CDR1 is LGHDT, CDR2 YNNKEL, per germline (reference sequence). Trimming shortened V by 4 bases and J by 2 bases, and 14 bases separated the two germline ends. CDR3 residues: CASSPPRQRNTEAFF. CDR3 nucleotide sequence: TGTGCCAGCAGCCCCCCCCGACAGCGAAACACTGAAGCTTTCTTT. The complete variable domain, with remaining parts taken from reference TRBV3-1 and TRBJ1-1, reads DTAVSQTPKYLVTQMGNDKSIKCEQNLGHDTMYWYKQDSKKFLKIMFSYNNKELIINETVPNRFSPKSPDKAHLNLHINSLELGDSAVYFCASSPPRQRNTEAFFGQGTRLTVV.

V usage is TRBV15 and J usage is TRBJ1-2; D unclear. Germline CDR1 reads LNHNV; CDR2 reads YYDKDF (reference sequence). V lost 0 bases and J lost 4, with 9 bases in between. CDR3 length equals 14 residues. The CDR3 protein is CATSRETEGYGYTF. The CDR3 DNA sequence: TGTGCCACCAGCAGAGAAACCGAAGGCTATGGCTACACCTTC. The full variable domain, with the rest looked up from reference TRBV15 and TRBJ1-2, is DAMVIQNPRYQVTQFGKPVTLSCSQTLNHNVMYWYQQKSSQAPKLLFHYYDKDFNNEADTPDNFQSRRPNTSFCFLDIRSPGLGDTAMYLCATSRETEGYGYTFGSGTRLTVV.

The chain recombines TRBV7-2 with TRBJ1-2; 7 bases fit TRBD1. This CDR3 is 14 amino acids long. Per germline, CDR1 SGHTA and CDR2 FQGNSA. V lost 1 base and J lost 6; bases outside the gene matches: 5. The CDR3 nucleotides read TGTGCCAGCAGCTTAGGGGACAGCCTAGATGGCTACACCTTC. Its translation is CASSLGDSLDGYTF.

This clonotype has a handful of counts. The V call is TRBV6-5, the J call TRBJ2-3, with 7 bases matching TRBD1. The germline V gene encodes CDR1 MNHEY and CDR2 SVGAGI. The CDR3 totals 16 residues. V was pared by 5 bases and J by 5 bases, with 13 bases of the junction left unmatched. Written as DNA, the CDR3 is TGTGCCAGCAGTCGCGGACAGGCTCTAGGGGGAGATACGCAGTATTTT. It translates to CASSRGQALGGDTQYF.

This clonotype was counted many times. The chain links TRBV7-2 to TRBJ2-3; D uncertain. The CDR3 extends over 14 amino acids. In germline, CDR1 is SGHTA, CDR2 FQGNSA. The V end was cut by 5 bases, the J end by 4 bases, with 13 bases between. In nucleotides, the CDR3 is TGTGCCAGCAGCAAAAGGGAATTGGCAGATACGCAGTATTTT. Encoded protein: CASSKRELADTQYF.

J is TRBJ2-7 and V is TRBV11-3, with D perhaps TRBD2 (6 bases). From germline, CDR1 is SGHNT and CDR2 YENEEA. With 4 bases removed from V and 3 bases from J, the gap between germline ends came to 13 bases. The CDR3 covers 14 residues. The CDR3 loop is CASSSAGPFYEQYF. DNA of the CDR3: TGTGCCAGCAGCTCCGCGGGACCCTTCTACGAGCAGTACTTC. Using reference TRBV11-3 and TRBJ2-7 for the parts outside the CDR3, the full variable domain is EAGVVQSPRYKIIEKKQPVAFWCNPISGHNTLYWYLQNLGQGPELLIRYENEEAVDDSQLPKDRFSAERLKGVDSTLKIQPAELGDSAVYLCASSSAGPFYEQYFGPGTRLTVT.

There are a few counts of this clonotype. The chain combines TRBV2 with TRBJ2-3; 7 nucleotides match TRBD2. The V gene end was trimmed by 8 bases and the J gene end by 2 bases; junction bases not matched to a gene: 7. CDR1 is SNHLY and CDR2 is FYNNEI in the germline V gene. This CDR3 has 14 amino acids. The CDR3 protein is CASVGLVFTDTQYF. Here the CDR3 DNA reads TGTGCCAGCGTTGGACTAGTCTTCACAGATACGCAGTATTTT.

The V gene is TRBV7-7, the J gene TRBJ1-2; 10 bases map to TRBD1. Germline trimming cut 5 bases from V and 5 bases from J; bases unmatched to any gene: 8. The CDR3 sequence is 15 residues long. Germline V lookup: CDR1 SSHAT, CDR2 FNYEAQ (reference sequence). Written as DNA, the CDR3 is TGTGCCAGCAGCCCGCTGGTGGGACAGGGGTATGGCTACACCTTC. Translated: CASSPLVGQGYGYTF.

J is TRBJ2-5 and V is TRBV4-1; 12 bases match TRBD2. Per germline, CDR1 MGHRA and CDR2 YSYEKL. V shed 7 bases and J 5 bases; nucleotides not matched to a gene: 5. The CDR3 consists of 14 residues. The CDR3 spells CASMTSGGSETQYF. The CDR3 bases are TGCGCCAGCATGACTAGCGGGGGTTCGGAGACCCAGTACTTC.

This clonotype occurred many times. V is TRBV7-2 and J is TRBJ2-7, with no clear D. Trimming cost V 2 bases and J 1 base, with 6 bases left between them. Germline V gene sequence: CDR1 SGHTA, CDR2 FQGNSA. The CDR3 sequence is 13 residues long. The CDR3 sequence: CASSLNPSYEQYF. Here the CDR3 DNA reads TGTGCCAGCAGCTTAAACCCTTCCTACGAGCAGTACTTC. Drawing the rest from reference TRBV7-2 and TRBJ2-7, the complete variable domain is GAGVSQSPSNKVTEKGKDVELRCDPISGHTALYWYRQSLGQGLEFLIYFQGNSAPDKSGLPSDRFSAERTGGSVSTLTIQRTQQEDSAVYLCASSLNPSYEQYFGPGTRLTVT.

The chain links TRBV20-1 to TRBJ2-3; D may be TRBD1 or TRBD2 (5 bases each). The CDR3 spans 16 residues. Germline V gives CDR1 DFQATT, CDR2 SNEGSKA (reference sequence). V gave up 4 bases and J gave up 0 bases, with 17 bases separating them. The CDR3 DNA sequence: TGCAGTGCTACCACTCGGGACGGGTTTAGCACAGATACGCAGTATTTT. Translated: CSATTRDGFSTDTQYF.

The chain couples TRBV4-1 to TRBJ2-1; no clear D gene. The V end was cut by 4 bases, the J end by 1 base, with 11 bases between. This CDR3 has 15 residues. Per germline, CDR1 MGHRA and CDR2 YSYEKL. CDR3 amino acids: CASSPLRPSYNEQFF. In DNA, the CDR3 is TGCGCCAGCAGCCCGTTACGTCCTTCCTACAATGAGCAGTTCTTC.

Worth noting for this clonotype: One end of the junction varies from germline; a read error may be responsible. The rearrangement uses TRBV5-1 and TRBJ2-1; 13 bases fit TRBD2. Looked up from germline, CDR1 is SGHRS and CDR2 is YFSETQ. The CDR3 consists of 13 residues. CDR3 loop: CASSPTGLAGDRF. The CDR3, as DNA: TGCGCCAGCAGCCCGACTGGACTAGCGGGGGACCGCTTC.

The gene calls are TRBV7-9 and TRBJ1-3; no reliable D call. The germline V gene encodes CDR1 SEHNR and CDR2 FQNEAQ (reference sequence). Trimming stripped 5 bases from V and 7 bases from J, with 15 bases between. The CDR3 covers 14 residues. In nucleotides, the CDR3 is TGTGCCAGCAGCCCGGTGCCTCGCGGCAACACCATATATTTT. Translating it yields CASSPVPRGNTIYF.

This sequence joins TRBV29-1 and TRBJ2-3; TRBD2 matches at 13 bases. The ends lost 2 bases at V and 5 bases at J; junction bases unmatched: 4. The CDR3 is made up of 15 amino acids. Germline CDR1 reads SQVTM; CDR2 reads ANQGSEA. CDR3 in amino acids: CSVEKGTSGKDTQYF. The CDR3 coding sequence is TGCAGCGTTGAAAAAGGGACTAGCGGGAAAGATACGCAGTATTTT.

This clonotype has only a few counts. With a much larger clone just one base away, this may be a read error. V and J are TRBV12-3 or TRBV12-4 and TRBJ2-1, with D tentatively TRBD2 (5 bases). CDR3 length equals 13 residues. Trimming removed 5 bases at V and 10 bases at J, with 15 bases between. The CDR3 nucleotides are TGTGCCAGCAGTCTTTTGTCCCCGGGGGAGCAGTTCTTC. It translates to CASSLLSPGEQFF.

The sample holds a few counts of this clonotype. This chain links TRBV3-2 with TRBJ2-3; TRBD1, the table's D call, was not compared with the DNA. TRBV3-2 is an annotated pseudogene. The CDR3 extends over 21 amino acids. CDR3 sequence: CASSQEVDFPVQPGVTDTQYF. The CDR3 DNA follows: TGTGCCAGCAGCCAAGAAGTGGACTTCCCCGTTCAGCCGGGAGTCACAGATACGCAGTATTTT.

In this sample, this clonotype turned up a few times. This chain's CDR3 is CASSLPEVRGADTQYF. In DNA form, the CDR3 reads TGTGCCAGCAGTTTACCGGAGGTCAGGGGAGCAGATACGCAGTATTTT. The chain has TRBV12-3 or TRBV12-4 and TRBJ2-3; weak D call: TRBD1 (6 bases). Trimming cost V 2 bases and J 4 bases, with 16 bases left between them. The CDR3 has 16 amino acids.

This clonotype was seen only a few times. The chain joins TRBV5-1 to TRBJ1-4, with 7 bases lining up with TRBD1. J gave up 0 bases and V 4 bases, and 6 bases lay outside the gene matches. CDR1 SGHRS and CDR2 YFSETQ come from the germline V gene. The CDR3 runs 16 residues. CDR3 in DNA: TGCGCCAGCAGCCTGGGACAGCCGTCAACTAATGAAAAACTGTTTTTT. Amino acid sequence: CASSLGQPSTNEKLFF.

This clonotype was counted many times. CDR3 in DNA: TGCAGCGTCACCAGAGCCACAGATACGCAGTATTTT. Protein sequence: CSVTRATDTQYF. This chain uses TRBV29-1 with TRBJ2-3; D is undetermined. Germline-derived CDR1 and CDR2 are SQVTM and ANQGSEA. The length of the CDR3 is 12 residues. Trimming removed 6 bases at V and 2 bases at J, with 9 bases between.

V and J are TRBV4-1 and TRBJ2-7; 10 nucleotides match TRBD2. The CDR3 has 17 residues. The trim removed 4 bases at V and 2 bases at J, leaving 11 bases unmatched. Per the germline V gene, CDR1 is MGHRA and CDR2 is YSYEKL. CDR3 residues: CASSPRVAGGIAYEQYF. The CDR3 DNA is TGCGCCAGCAGCCCGCGGGTAGCGGGGGGTATAGCCTACGAGCAGTACTTC.